The TCR beta chain described here comes from a study of shared clonotypes between healthy human individuals. Overall study: The donor group consisted of a couple of women and three men, aged 18 to 49.

The length of the CDR3 is 16 residues. CDR1 and CDR2 (germline): SGHKS, YYEKEE (reference sequence). V dropped 0 bases and J dropped 4 bases, with 14 bases sitting between them. Naive CD8 populations comprised CD45RO-negative cells positively selected for CCR7, excluding terminally differentiated effector memory CD45RA+ cells. As originally analysed: From ImmunoSEQ came sequences covering only the junction and carrying no quality scores, so filtering differed. Generated by immunoSEQ multiplex PCR, the TCRdb table keeps only in-frame clones and is missing some. V and J calls and clone size come straight from that table; D and trimming were deduced from the DNA. Among approximately 810,000 clones listed, 80% to 95% were seen once.

J is TRBJ1-5 and V is TRBV5-5; the D is unclear. The clonotype was recovered from a man younger than 45 in good health. The sample comprised naive CD8+ T cells sorted from blood. CDR3 protein: CASSLGVGIQNQPQHF. Written as DNA, the CDR3 is TGTGCCAGCAGCTTGGGTGTGGGGATACAGAATCAGCCCCAGCATTTT.